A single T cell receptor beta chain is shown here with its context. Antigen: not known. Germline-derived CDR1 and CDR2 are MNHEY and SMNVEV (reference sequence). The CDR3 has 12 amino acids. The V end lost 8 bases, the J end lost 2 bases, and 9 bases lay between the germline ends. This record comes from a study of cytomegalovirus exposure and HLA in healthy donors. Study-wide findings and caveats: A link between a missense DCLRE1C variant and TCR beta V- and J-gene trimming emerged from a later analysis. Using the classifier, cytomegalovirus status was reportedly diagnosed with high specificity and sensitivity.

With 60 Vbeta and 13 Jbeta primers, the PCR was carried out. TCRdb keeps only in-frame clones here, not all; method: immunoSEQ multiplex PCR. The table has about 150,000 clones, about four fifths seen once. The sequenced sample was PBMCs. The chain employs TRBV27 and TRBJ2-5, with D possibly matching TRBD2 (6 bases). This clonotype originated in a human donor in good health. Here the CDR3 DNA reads TGTGCCAGCTGGAGGGAGCAAGAGACCCAGTACTTC. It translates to CASWREQETQYF.